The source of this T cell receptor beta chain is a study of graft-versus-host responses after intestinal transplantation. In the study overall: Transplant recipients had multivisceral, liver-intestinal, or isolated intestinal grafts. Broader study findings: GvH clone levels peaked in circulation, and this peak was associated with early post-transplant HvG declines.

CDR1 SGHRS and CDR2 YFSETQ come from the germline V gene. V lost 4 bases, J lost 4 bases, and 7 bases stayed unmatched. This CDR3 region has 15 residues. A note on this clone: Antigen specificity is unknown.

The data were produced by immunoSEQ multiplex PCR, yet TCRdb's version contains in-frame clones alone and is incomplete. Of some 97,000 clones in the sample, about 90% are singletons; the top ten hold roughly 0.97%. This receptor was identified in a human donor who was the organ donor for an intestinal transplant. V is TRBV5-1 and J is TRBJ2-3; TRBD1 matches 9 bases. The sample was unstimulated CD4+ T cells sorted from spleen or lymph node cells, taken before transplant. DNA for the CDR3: TGCGCCAGCAGCCTTCGACAGGGGGTAGCAGATACGCAGTATTTT. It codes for CASSLRQGVADTQYF.